Each of the 11 T cell receptor beta chains below was sequenced from the same sample in a study of T cell responses to AZD1222 COVID-19 vaccine. Profiled with immunoSEQ multiplex PCR; TCRdb holds only in-frame clones, not every one. The table has about 56,000 clones, approximately 80% seen once. Sample: peripheral blood, taken 28 days after the second AZD1222 dose. The receptors stem from an adult who received the AZD1222 COVID-19 vaccine.

J is TRBJ2-7 and V is TRBV28, with TRBD2 as a possible D gene (6 bases). Trimming removed 4 bases at V and 7 bases at J, with 14 bases between. The V gene's germline CDR1 is MDHEN and CDR2 SYDVKM. CDR3 length: 13 amino acids. CDR3 in DNA: TGTGCCAGCAGTTCATCCAGGCGGGAAGAGCAGTACTTC. Translation gives CASSSSRREEQYF.

CDR3 nucleotide sequence: TGTGCCAGCAGCGTAGGACTAGCGGGGATAAACACCGGGGAGCTGTTTTTT. Protein: CASSVGLAGINTGELFF. This sequence joins TRBV9 and TRBJ2-2; 11 bases are a match to TRBD2. The V gene's germline CDR1 is SGDLS and CDR2 YYNGEE. The CDR3 covers 17 residues. V was clipped by 0 bases and J by 2 bases; unmatched bases: 3.

The rearrangement joins TRBV29-1 to TRBJ1-1; a weak D match, TRBD1 (6 bases). Trimming removed 4 bases from V and 2 bases from J, with 17 bases in between. In germline, CDR1 is SQVTM, CDR2 ANQGSEA. CDR3 length: 15 residues. The CDR3 DNA reads as TGCAGCGTTGGGACAGAGAAAAGAGCAAACACTGAAGCTTTCTTT. Its translation: CSVGTEKRANTEAFF.

V gene TRBV12-3 or TRBV12-4 combines with J gene TRBJ1-2; TRBD1 is a possible D gene (5 bases). The CDR3 is 11 amino acids. Trimming removed 4 bases from V and 7 bases from J, with 7 bases in between. Here the CDR3 reads CASSWGSGYTF. CDR3 bases: TGTGCCAGCAGTTGGGGCAGTGGCTACACCTTC.

The V and J genes are TRBV11-2 and TRBJ1-4, with D unresolved. Germline values: CDR1 SGHAT, CDR2 FQNNGV. V was clipped by 5 bases and J by 0 bases, with 10 bases between them. CDR3 length equals 15 residues. CDR3: CASSPTSTTNEKLFF. The CDR3 nucleotides are TGTGCCAGCAGCCCTACGTCGACAACTAATGAAAAACTGTTTTTT. Full variable domain (rest looked up from reference TRBV11-2 and TRBJ1-4): EAGVAQSPRYKIIEKRQSVAFWCNPISGHATLYWYQQILGQGPKLLIQFQNNGVVDDSQLPKDRFSAERLKGVDSTLKIQPAKLEDSAVYLCASSPTSTTNEKLFFGSGTQLSVL.

The genes are TRBV30 and TRBJ2-1, with D possibly called TRBD1 or TRBD2 (5 bases each). The ends were cut back, 2 bases at V and 5 bases at J, with 25 bases in the middle. The germline gives CDR1 GTSNPN, CDR2 SVGIG (reference sequence). The CDR3 loop spans 18 amino acids. CDR3: CAWSPLGTFAFANNEQFF. The CDR3 DNA sequence: TGTGCCTGGAGTCCGCTAGGGACGTTTGCCTTCGCGAACAATGAGCAGTTCTTC. Full variable domain (missing parts from reference TRBV30 and TRBJ2-1): SQTIHQWPATLVQPVGSPLSLECTVEGTSNPNLYWYRQAAGRGLQLLFYSVGIGQISSEVPQNLSASRPQDRQFILSSKKLLLSDSGFYLCAWSPLGTFAFANNEQFFGPGTRLTVL.

This clone has only a few counts. The chain links TRBV10-3 to TRBJ1-6; D is ambiguous. V lost 1 base, J lost 10 bases, and 14 bases lay in between. Germline V gene lookup returns CDR1 ENHRY and CDR2 SYGVKD. The CDR3 consists of 15 residues. The CDR3 DNA sequence: TGTGCCATCAGTGAGTTAGGACTAGACGGATCACCCCTCCACTTT. Its protein is CAISELGLDGSPLHF.

The V gene is TRBV18, the J gene TRBJ2-7, with 10 bases identical to TRBD2. The V gene's germline CDR1 is KGHSH and CDR2 LQKENI. V was pared by 4 bases and J by 4 bases, with 7 bases of the junction left unmatched. The CDR3 spans 15 residues. CDR3 sequence (DNA): TGTGCCAGCTCACGCAGCGGGGGGGCCTCTTACGAGCAGTACGTC. Translated, it gives CASSRSGGASYEQYV.

This sequence joins TRBV5-1 and TRBJ1-4, with D perhaps TRBD1 (5 bases). Deletions cut 4 bases from V and 0 bases from J, with 10 bases between. The CDR3 sequence is 15 residues long. Germline assignment: CDR1 SGHRS and CDR2 YFSETQ. CDR3 nucleotides: TGCGCCAGCAGCGGGGACGGCACAACTAATGAAAAACTGTTTTTT. Translating gives CASSGDGTTNEKLFF.

The V call is TRBV5-4, the J call TRBJ2-2, with 12 bases fitting TRBD2. The germline CDR1 and CDR2 sequences are SGHNT and YYREEE (reference sequence). Trimming at V came to 1 base and at J to 7 bases, leaving 2 bases not matched to a gene. There are 15 residues in the CDR3. The CDR3 is CASSLTSGGFGELFF. The CDR3 bases are TGTGCCAGCAGCTTGACTAGCGGGGGGTTCGGGGAGCTGTTTTTT.

The V gene is TRBV4-2, the J gene TRBJ1-2; D possibly corresponds to TRBD1 (6 bases). The CDR3 is 15 amino acids. Deletions cut 1 base from V and 4 bases from J, with 13 bases between. From germline, CDR1 is LGHNA and CDR2 YNFKEQ. This CDR3 is CASSQVTGHFYGYTF. The CDR3 DNA is TGTGCCAGCAGCCAAGTAACAGGGCACTTCTATGGCTACACCTTC.